Below are 27 T cell receptor beta chains sequenced from a single sample in a study of T cells in Graves' hyperthyroidism and ophthalmopathy. The investigators amplified TCR beta CDR3 regions from RNA transcripts. First-round RT-PCR targeting the TCR CDR3 was performed with the HTBI primer set. Via MiXCR, TCRdb re-called the multiplex PCR reads, giving one row per CDR3 protein. The data contain about 290,000 distinct CDR3 sequences, roughly 15% of them singletons. Sequencing was performed on blood. Every receptor here comes from a woman aged 50 to 60 with Graves' hyperthyroidism that later progressed to Graves' ophthalmopathy.

This clonotype has a count of ten or more. The rearrangement uses TRBV20-1 and TRBJ1-2; TRBD1 aligns across 8 bases. The CDR3 runs 15 residues. V lost 6 bases, J lost 6 bases, and 15 bases stayed unmatched. Germline CDR1 and CDR2: DFQATT and SNEGSKA (reference sequence). CDR3 residues: CSANPSTGAVNGYTF. CDR3 DNA: TGCAGTGCCAACCCTTCGACAGGGGCTGTCAATGGCTACACCTTC.

This clonotype was detected many times. The chain is built from TRBV7-8 and TRBJ2-3; D gene uncertain. Per germline, CDR1 SGHVS and CDR2 FQNEAQ. The CDR3 has 14 amino acids. V was cut by 2 bases and J by 2 bases, with 8 bases left in between. The CDR3 DNA follows: TGTGCCAGCAGCTTAATGGGCCTCACAGATACGCAGTATTTT. Translated, it gives CASSLMGLTDTQYF.

This clonotype showed up just a few times. A much larger clone differs by one base, so this may be a read error. J is TRBJ2-4 and V is TRBV29-1, with a possible D match to TRBD1 (5 bases). The germline gives CDR1 SQVTM, CDR2 ANQGSEA. Trimming shortened V by 2 bases and J by 2 bases, and 10 bases separated the two germline ends. This CDR3 is 14 amino acids long. The CDR3: CSVENQGSKNIQYF. CDR3 bases: TGCAGCGTTGAAAACCAGGGATCCAAAAACATTCAGTACTTC.

The chain couples TRBV19 to TRBJ1-4; TRBD1 matches at 12 bases. V shed 5 bases and J 1 base; nucleotides not matched to a gene: 11. Looked up from germline, CDR1 is LNHDA and CDR2 is SQIVND (reference sequence). CDR3 size: 19 residues. CDR3 amino acids: CASSPPRDRGRLTNEKLFF. Here the CDR3 DNA reads TGTGCCAGTAGTCCCCCGCGGGACAGGGGGCGACTAACTAATGAAAAACTGTTTTTT.

This clonotype was observed at least ten times. The chain recombines TRBV28 with TRBJ2-7, with unresolved D. This CDR3 is 12 amino acids long. The ends were cut back, 1 base at V and 8 bases at J, with 9 bases in the middle. Germline values: CDR1 MDHEN, CDR2 SYDVKM. CDR3 coding DNA: TGTGCCAGCAGTTTATTCCGCAACCAGCAGTACTTC. It specifies CASSLFRNQQYF.

The chain is built from TRBV5-5 and TRBJ1-1; TRBD1 might be the D (5 bases). The CDR3 is 16 residues long. The germline V and J ends were trimmed by 3 bases and 4 bases, with 19 bases remaining between them. The germline CDR1 and CDR2 sequences are SGHKS and YYEKEE (reference sequence). DNA for the CDR3: TGTGCCAGCAGCTCCCAGGGAGATTGGCGGGGCACTGAAGCTTTCTTT. The encoded protein is CASSSQGDWRGTEAFF.

This clonotype came up many times. The chain links TRBV28 to TRBJ2-7; D gene uncertain. The germline CDR1 and CDR2 sequences are MDHEN and SYDVKM. The CDR3 length is 14 residues. V was shortened by 2 bases and J by 2 bases, with 10 bases between the two germline ends. The CDR3: CASSLGRPPYEQYF. The CDR3 DNA sequence: TGTGCCAGCAGTTTAGGGCGACCCCCCTACGAGCAGTACTTC.

This clonotype was seen at least ten times. The rearrangement links TRBV5-6 to TRBJ2-7; 9 bases agree with TRBD2. This CDR3 is built from 14 residues. V lost 1 base, J lost 6 bases, and 5 bases stayed unmatched. Germline lookup yields CDR1 SGHDT and CDR2 YYEEEE. The CDR3 sequence: CASSLWGLAGEQYF. CDR3 DNA sequence: TGTGCCAGCAGCTTGTGGGGACTAGCCGGCGAGCAGTACTTC.

This clonotype was counted ten times or more. The chain is built from TRBV6-2 or TRBV6-3 and TRBJ2-7; TRBD2 might be the D (7 bases). Germline-derived CDR1 and CDR2 are MNHEY and SVGEGT. The CDR3 runs to 17 residues. Between the trimmed V and J ends, which lost 0 bases and 4 bases, there was a span of 19 bases. The CDR3 region has the DNA TGTGCCAGCAGTTACTCGAGGGGGGGCTGGGTCGAGTACGAGCAGTACTTC. Its protein is CASSYSRGGWVEYEQYF.

This clonotype was recorded at least ten times. The chain carries TRBV24-1 and TRBJ2-7, with no clear D. V dropped 4 bases and J dropped 0 bases, with 6 bases sitting between them. CDR3 length: 13 residues. Germline CDR1 and CDR2: KGHDR and SFDVKD. CDR3 nucleotides: TGTGCCACCAGTGAGCCTAGCTCCTACGAGCAGTACTTC. Translated, it gives CATSEPSSYEQYF.

This clonotype was observed a few times. The genes are TRBV5-5 and TRBJ1-2, with a weak D call TRBD1 (6 bases). Germline V gene lookup returns CDR1 SGHKS and CDR2 YYEKEE (reference sequence). V lost 1 base to trimming and J lost 7 bases, with 17 bases between them. The CDR3 sequence is 15 residues long. CDR3 loop: CASSLSRTVASGYTF. CDR3 nucleotides: TGTGCCAGCAGCTTGTCCCGGACAGTCGCTAGTGGCTACACCTTC.

This clonotype has ten or more counts. The rearrangement uses TRBV2 and TRBJ1-1; D unresolved. The V gene lost 9 bases and the J gene lost 1 base, with 3 bases spanning the gap. CDR1 is SNHLY, CDR2 FYNNEI, per germline. CDR3 length: 10 amino acids. CDR3 residues: CASSNTEAFF. The CDR3 bases are TGTGCCAGTTCGAACACTGAAGCTTTCTTT.

This clonotype was detected ten times or more. The chain recombines TRBV5-1 with TRBJ2-5; 8 bases map to TRBD1. This CDR3 spans 14 amino acids. V lost 3 bases to trimming and J lost 5 bases; unmatched junction nucleotides: 6. The germline V gene has CDR1 SGHRS and CDR2 YFSETQ. This CDR3 is CASSSPRGPETQYF. In nucleotides, the CDR3 is TGCGCCAGCAGCTCCCCCAGGGGGCCGGAGACCCAGTACTTC. Complete variable domain (other parts from reference TRBV5-1 and TRBJ2-5): KAGVTQTPRYLIKTRGQQVTLSCSPISGHRSVSWYQQTPGQGLQFLFEYFSETQRNKGNFPGRFSGRQFSNSRSEMNVSTLELGDSALYLCASSSPRGPETQYFGPGTRLLVL.

This clonotype has at least ten counts. The chain couples TRBV28 to TRBJ1-2; the D is unclear. CDR1 is MDHEN, CDR2 SYDVKM, per germline. The CDR3 is 13 amino acids. Trimming took 5 bases from V and 4 from J, leaving 11 bases between them. The CDR3 reads CASSDGPVYGYTF. The CDR3 DNA is TGTGCCAGCAGTGACGGACCGGTCTATGGCTACACCTTC.

In this sample, this clonotype turned up many times. CDR3 nucleotides: TGTGCCAGCTCACCCCAGCGCGAGCAGTACTTC. This translates into CASSPQREQYF. The chain recombines TRBV18 with TRBJ2-7; D gene ambiguous. This CDR3 contains 11 residues. CDR1 is KGHSH and CDR2 is LQKENI in the germline V gene. V lost 3 bases, J lost 6 bases, and 6 bases lay in between.

In its sample, this clonotype was seen many times. This sequence joins TRBV6-1 and TRBJ1-1, with D perhaps matching TRBD1 (5 bases). The V and J ends lost 7 bases and 0 bases respectively, with 12 bases between them. The CDR3 spans 14 residues. Germline V CDR1 and CDR2: MNHNS, SASEGT. In DNA form, the CDR3 reads TGTGCCAGCACCCTAGGGGCCATGAACACTGAAGCTTTCTTT. It translates to CASTLGAMNTEAFF.

This clonotype was picked up many times. The chain recombines TRBV2 with TRBJ2-7; D ambiguous. V lost 7 bases and J lost 1, with 11 bases in between. The CDR3 extends over 13 amino acids. The germline V gene encodes CDR1 SNHLY and CDR2 FYNNEI. CDR3 sequence reads: CASTSDRSYEQYF. DNA for the CDR3: TGTGCCAGCACCTCGGACCGATCCTACGAGCAGTACTTC.

Only a few counts were recorded for this clonotype. This chain uses TRBV20-1 with TRBJ2-7; 10 bases fit TRBD2. The germline CDR1 and CDR2 sequences are DFQATT and SNEGSKA (reference sequence). V shed 3 bases, J shed 4 bases, and the junction held 6 bases outside the gene matches. The CDR3 spans 14 residues. The CDR3 nucleotides are TGCAGTGCTAGTCTACTAGCGGGACCTTACGAGCAGTACTTC. Protein sequence: CSASLLAGPYEQYF.

The rearrangement uses TRBV2 and TRBJ2-5, with 7 bases aligning to TRBD1. The CDR3 is 12 amino acids. The junction had 1 base not matched to a gene; V was cut back by 3 bases and J by 6 bases. The germline gives CDR1 SNHLY, CDR2 FYNNEI. The CDR3 region has the DNA TGTGCCAGCAGTGAGGGACAGCAGACCCAGTACTTC. It encodes CASSEGQQTQYF.

The chain recombines TRBV7-9 with TRBJ1-1, with unresolved D. V lost 5 bases, J lost 1 base, and 14 bases lay in between. Germline V gene data show CDR1 as SEHNR and CDR2 as FQNEAQ (reference sequence). The CDR3 extends over 15 amino acids. CDR3 amino acids: CASSTAGRANTEAFF. CDR3 sequence (DNA): TGTGCCAGCAGCACCGCCGGGCGGGCGAACACTGAAGCTTTCTTT.

This clonotype has at least ten counts. The chain recombines TRBV6-5 with TRBJ1-5, with D hard to call. Trimming left V 0 bases short and J 4 bases short, with 7 bases between. The CDR3 is 14 amino acids. Germline CDR1 and CDR2: MNHEY and SVGAGI. DNA of the CDR3: TGTGCCAGCAGTTACTCGCCCGTAAATCAGCCCCAGCATTTT. It is translated as CASSYSPVNQPQHF.

There are many counts of this clonotype. The chain is built from TRBV11-1 and TRBJ2-5; D tentatively fits TRBD1 or TRBD2 (6 bases each). Per germline, CDR1 SGHAT and CDR2 FQDESV (reference sequence). V shed 5 bases and J shed 4 bases, with 17 bases lying between them. The CDR3 spans 15 residues. The CDR3 here is CASSPMFGGAETQYF. The CDR3, as DNA: TGTGCCAGCAGCCCGATGTTCGGGGGCGCAGAGACCCAGTACTTC. The entire variable domain, with the rest obtained from reference TRBV11-1 and TRBJ2-5, is as follows: EAEVAQSPRYKITEKSQAVAFWCDPISGHATLYWYRQILGQGPELLVQFQDESVVDDSQLPKDRFSAERLKGVDSTLKIQPAELGDSAMYLCASSPMFGGAETQYFGPGTRLLVL.

This clonotype was recorded at least ten times. V is TRBV5-1 and J is TRBJ2-7; D is perhaps TRBD1 or TRBD2 (7 bases each). The V end was cut by 0 bases, the J end by 3 bases, with 13 bases between. The CDR3 has 15 residues. CDR1 is SGHRS and CDR2 is YFSETQ in the germline V gene. CDR3 region: CASSLAQGGYYEQYF. DNA of the CDR3: TGCGCCAGCAGCTTGGCGCAGGGGGGGTACTACGAGCAGTACTTC. The variable domain in full, with the rest retrieved from reference TRBV5-1 and TRBJ2-7, is KAGVTQTPRYLIKTRGQQVTLSCSPISGHRSVSWYQQTPGQGLQFLFEYFSETQRNKGNFPGRFSGRQFSNSRSEMNVSTLELGDSALYLCASSLAQGGYYEQYFGPGTRLTVT.

This clonotype was seen only a few times. The chain recombines TRBV27 with TRBJ2-7, with 9 bases identical to TRBD1. J was trimmed by 7 bases and V by 6 bases; bases with no gene match: 4. This CDR3 has 12 residues. Germline CDR1 is MNHEY and CDR2 is SMNVEV (reference sequence). CDR3 bases: TGTGCCAGCAGAACAGGGGGCTGGGAGCAGTACTTC. Translated, it gives CASRTGGWEQYF.

This clonotype was picked up a small number of times. The rearrangement links TRBV2 to TRBJ1-3; 10 bases line up with TRBD1. CDR1 and CDR2 from the germline V gene are SNHLY and FYNNEI. The CDR3 is made up of 16 amino acids. V was clipped by 6 bases and J by 2 bases; unmatched bases: 7. The CDR3 region is CASRPRQGATGNTIYF. The CDR3, as DNA: TGTGCCAGCAGGCCCAGACAGGGGGCTACTGGAAACACCATATATTTT.

The table lists this clonotype with many counts. This chain joins TRBV6-1 and TRBJ1-1, with a possible D match to TRBD1 (5 bases). Germline-derived CDR1 and CDR2 are MNHNS and SASEGT. V gave up 6 bases and J gave up 8 bases, with 19 bases separating them. This CDR3 is built from 14 residues. The CDR3 nucleotides read TGTGCCAGCAGAAGAACGGACACTGGGGGAGAAGCTTTCTTT. This gives the protein CASRRTDTGGEAFF.

This clonotype was detected ten times or more. The genes are TRBV30 and TRBJ2-5; TRBD1 matches at 9 bases. V trimming: 5 bases; J trimming: 5 bases; junction bases outside the gene matches: 9. The germline V gene encodes CDR1 GTSNPN and CDR2 SVGIG (reference sequence). The CDR3 covers 14 residues. The DNA for the CDR3 is TGTGCCTGGGTGGAGACAGGGGGTAGTGAGACCCAGTACTTC. As protein: CAWVETGGSETQYF. The full variable domain, rest sourced from reference TRBV30 and TRBJ2-5, is SQTIHQWPATLVQPVGSPLSLECTVEGTSNPNLYWYRQAAGRGLQLLFYSVGIGQISSEVPQNLSASRPQDRQFILSSKKLLLSDSGFYLCAWVETGGSETQYFGPGTRLLVL.